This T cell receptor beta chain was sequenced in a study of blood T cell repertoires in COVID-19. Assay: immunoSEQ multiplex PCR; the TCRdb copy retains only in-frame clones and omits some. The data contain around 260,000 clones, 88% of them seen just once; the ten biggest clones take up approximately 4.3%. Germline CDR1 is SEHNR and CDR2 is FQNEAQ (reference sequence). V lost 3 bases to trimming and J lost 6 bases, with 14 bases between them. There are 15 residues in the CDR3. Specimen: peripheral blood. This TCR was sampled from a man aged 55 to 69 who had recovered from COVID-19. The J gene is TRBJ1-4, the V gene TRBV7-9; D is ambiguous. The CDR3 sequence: CASSLEGRWDEKLFF. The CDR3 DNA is TGTGCCAGCAGCTTGGAGGGTCGATGGGATGAAAAACTGTTTTTT.